This record looks at one T cell receptor beta chain sequence and its context. Its specificity is unknown. This sample stems from a study of T cells after yellow fever vaccination. Study-wide findings and caveats: Abundant bulk-derived clonotypes could contaminate FACS-sorted repertoires. Post-booster samples contained most primary-vaccination clones (more than 95% CD4, less than 90% CD8). The secondary response was weaker but peaked faster, day 5 versus 15.

Germline V lookup: CDR1 LNHNV, CDR2 YYDKDF (reference sequence). The CDR3 totals 14 residues. V dropped 2 bases and J dropped 4; count of bases not matched to a gene: 2. A 5'RACE template-switching step, the method used to make TCR cDNA, added a universal primer site and UMIs. TCRdb redid the calling of the 5' RACE reads with MiXCR, one entry per CDR3 protein. The table lists some 500,000 distinct CDR3 sequences, roughly 14% of them singletons. The input for sequencing was PBMCs, taken on the day of the yellow fever booster vaccination. The genes are TRBV15 and TRBJ2-5; 9 nucleotides align to TRBD1. The receptor was isolated from a man younger than 40 who received the YFV17D yellow fever vaccine. The CDR3 DNA is TGTGCCACCAGCAGATCGGACAGGGGAGAGACCCAGTACTTC. As protein: CATSRSDRGETQYF.